This T cell receptor (beta chain) was retrieved from a study of cytotoxic CD8 clonotypes in ibrutinib-treated CLL. Study conclusions and caveats: Baseline-level clonality went beyond age-matched healthy donors and moved in step with circulating CD8+ T-cell counts. Sustained-remission and progressing patients had different sampling times.

Here immunoSEQ multiplex PCR was the method, and the copy in TCRdb shows in-frame clones only, minus some. The table lists approximately 70,000 clones, around 81% of them singletons, with 7.5% to 9.5% in the top ten. In this sample, this clone turned up once. Its antigen is currently unknown. The V end was cut by 5 bases, the J end by 0 bases, with 5 bases between. Germline CDR1 is SGHRS and CDR2 is YFSETQ. The CDR3 consists of 12 residues. V gene TRBV5-1 combines with J gene TRBJ1-1; D not certain. The sequencing used PBMCs, collected at disease progression, from a patient treated with ibrutinib. The sequence derives from a human donor with chronic lymphocytic leukemia. The CDR3 region has the DNA TGCGCCAGCAGTGGAATGAACACTGAAGCTTTCTTT. Translation gives CASSGMNTEAFF.